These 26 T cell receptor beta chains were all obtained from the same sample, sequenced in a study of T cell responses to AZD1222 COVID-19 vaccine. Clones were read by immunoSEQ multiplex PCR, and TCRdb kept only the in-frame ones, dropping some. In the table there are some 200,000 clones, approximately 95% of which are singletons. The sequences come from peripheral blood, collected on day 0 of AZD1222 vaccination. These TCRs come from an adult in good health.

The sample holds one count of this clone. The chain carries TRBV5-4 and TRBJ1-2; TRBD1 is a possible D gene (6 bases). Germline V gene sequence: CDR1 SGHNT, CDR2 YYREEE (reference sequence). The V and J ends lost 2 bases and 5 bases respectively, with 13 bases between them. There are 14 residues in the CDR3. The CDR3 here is CASSFTGGKYGYTF. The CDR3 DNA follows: TGTGCCAGCAGCTTTACGGGGGGCAAATATGGCTACACCTTC.

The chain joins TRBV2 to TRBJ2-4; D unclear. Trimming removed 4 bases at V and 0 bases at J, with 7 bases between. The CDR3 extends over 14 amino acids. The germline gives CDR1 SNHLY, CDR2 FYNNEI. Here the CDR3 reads CASSVGLAKNIQYF. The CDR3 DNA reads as TGTGCCAGCAGTGTCGGTCTAGCCAAAAACATTCAGTACTTC.

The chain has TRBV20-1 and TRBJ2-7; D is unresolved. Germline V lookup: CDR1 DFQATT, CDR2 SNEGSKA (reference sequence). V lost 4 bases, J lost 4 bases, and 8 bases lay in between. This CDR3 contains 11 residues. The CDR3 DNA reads TGCAGTGCTACCCCTTTGTACGAGCAGTACTTC. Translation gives CSATPLYEQYF.

The chain's CDR3 is CASSQGGITGALTDTQYF. For the CDR3, the DNA is TGCGCCAGCAGCCAAGGGGGAATAACGGGCGCCCTCACAGATACGCAGTATTTT. This chain uses TRBV4-1 with TRBJ2-3, with D unclear. Trimming removed 1 base from V and 2 bases from J, with 19 bases in between. This CDR3 region has 18 residues. Germline V gene lookup returns CDR1 MGHRA and CDR2 YSYEKL.

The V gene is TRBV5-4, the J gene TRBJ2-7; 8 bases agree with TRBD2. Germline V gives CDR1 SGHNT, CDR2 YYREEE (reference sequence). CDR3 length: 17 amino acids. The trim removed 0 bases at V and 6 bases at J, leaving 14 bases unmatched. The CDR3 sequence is CASSLGLAGPPSSEQYF. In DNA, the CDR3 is TGTGCCAGCAGCTTGGGTCTAGCGGGTCCCCCAAGCAGCGAGCAGTACTTC.

The chain's CDR3 is CASTGSGTRILSVFF. The CDR3 DNA reads TGTGCCAGTACCGGCTCCGGGACTAGAATTTTGTCCGTGTTCTTC. The chain joins TRBV19 to TRBJ2-1, with 8 nucleotides matching TRBD2. The V segment lost 7 bases and the J segment 15 bases; nucleotides outside the gene matches: 20. There are 15 residues in the CDR3. Germline-derived CDR1 and CDR2 are LNHDA and SQIVND (reference sequence).

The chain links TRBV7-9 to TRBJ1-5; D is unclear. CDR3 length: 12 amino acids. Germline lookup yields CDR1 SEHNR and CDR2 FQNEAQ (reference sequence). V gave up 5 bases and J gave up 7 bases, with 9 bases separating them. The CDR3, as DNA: TGTGCCAGCAGCCTGGACGTCCAGCCCCAGCATTTT. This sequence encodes CASSLDVQPQHF.

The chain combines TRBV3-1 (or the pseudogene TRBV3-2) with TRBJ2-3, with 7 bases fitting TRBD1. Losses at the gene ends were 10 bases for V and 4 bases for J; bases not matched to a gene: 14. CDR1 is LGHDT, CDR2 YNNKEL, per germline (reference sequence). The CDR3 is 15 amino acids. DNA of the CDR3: TGTGCCACCAACGACCACAGGGGACGCGCAGATACGCAGTATTTT. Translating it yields CATNDHRGRADTQYF.

CDR3 loop: CASSLAGLAGDEQYF. CDR3 coding DNA: TGCGCCAGCAGCTTGGCAGGACTAGCGGGAGACGAGCAGTACTTC. V and J are TRBV5-1 and TRBJ2-7; 13 bases agree with TRBD2. Germline V CDR1 and CDR2: SGHRS, YFSETQ. The J segment lost 5 bases and the V segment lost 0 bases, leaving 2 bases of the junction unmatched. The CDR3 is 15 residues long.

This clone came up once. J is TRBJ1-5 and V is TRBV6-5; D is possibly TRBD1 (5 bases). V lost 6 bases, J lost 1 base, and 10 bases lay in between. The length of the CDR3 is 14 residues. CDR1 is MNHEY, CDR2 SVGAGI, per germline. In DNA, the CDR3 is TGTGCCAGCAGGGGGGTTGGGAGCAATCAGCCCCAGCATTTT. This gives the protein CASRGVGSNQPQHF.

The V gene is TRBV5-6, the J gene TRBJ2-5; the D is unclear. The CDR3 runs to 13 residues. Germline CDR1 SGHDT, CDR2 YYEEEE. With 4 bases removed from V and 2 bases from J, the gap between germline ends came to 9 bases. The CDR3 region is CASSPTAQETQYF. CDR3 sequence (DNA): TGTGCCAGCAGCCCAACGGCACAAGAGACCCAGTACTTC.

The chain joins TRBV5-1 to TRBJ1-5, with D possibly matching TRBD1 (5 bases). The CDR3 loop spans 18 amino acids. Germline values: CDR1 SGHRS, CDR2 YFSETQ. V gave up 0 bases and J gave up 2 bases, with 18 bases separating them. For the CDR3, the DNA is TGCGCCAGCAGCTTGGACCCTGGGGGGTTAGGACGCAATCAGCCCCAGCATTTT. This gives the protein CASSLDPGGLGRNQPQHF.

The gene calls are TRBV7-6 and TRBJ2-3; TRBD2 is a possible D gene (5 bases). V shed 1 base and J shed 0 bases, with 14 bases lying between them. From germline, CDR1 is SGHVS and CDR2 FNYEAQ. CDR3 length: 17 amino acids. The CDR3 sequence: CASSLVGESHSTDTQYF. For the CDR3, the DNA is TGTGCCAGCAGCTTAGTTGGGGAGTCGCATAGCACAGATACGCAGTATTTT.

In nucleotides, the CDR3 is TGTGCCAGCAGCTTGGCCGGGGTCAGGGGGCGAGGAGATACGCAGTATTTT. Translation: CASSLAGVRGRGDTQYF. V and J are TRBV5-4 and TRBJ2-3; 8 bases are shared with TRBD1. Germline CDR1 SGHNT, CDR2 YYREEE (reference sequence). The CDR3 length is 17 residues. The V and J ends lost 0 bases and 5 bases, in that order; junction bases with no gene match: 11.

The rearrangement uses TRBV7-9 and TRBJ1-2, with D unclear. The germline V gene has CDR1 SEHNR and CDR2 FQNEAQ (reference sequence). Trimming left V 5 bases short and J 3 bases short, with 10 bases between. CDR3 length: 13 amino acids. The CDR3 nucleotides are TGTGCCAGCAGCCCCTCAGATCACTATGGCTACACCTTC. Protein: CASSPSDHYGYTF.

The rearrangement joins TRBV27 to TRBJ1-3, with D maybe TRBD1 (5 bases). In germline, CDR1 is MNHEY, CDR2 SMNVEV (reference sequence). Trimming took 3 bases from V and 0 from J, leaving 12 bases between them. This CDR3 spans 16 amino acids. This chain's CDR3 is CASSLGGETSGNTIYF. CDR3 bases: TGTGCCAGCAGTTTGGGGGGGGAGACCTCTGGAAACACCATATATTTT.

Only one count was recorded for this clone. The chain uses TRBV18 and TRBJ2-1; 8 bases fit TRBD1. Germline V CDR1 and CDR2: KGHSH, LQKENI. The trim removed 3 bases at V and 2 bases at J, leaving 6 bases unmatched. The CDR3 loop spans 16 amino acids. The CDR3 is CASSPGQVPAYNEQFF. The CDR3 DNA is TGTGCCAGCTCACCGGGACAGGTACCTGCCTACAATGAGCAGTTCTTC.

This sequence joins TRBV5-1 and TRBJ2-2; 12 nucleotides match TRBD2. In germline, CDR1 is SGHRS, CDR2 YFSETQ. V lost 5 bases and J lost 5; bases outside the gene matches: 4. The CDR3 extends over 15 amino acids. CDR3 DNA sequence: TGCGCCAGCAGACCCGGACTAGCGGGAACCGGGGAGCTGTTTTTT. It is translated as CASRPGLAGTGELFF.

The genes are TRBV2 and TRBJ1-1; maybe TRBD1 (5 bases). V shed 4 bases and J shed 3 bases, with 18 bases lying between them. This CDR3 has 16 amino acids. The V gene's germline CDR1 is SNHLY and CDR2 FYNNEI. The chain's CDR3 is CASSGGTDGADTEAFF. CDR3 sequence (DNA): TGTGCCAGCAGTGGGGGGACGGATGGTGCGGACACTGAAGCTTTCTTT.

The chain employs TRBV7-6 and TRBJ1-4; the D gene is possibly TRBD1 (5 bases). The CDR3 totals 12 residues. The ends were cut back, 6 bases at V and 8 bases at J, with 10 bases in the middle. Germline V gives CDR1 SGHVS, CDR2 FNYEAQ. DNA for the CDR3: TGTGCCAGCAGTTCAGGGAGCGAAAAACTGTTTTTT. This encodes CASSSGSEKLFF.

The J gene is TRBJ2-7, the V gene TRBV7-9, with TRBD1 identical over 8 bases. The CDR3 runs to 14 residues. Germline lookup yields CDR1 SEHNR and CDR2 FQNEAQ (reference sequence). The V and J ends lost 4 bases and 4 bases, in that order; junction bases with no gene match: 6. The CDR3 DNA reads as TGTGCCAGCAGCTCCAGCCGGGACAGGTACGAGCAGTACTTC. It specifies CASSSSRDRYEQYF.

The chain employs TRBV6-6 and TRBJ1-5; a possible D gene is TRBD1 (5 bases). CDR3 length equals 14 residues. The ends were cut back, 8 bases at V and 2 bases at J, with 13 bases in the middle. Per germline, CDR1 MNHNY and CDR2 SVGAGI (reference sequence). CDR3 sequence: CASWGRGGNQPQHF. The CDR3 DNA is TGTGCCAGCTGGGGCCGCGGGGGCAATCAGCCCCAGCATTTT.

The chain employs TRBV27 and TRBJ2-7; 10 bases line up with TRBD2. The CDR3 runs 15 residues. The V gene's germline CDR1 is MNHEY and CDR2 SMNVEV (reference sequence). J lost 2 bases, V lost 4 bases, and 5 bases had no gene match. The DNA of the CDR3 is TGTGCCAGCAGTTATCTAGCGGGAGTAACCTACGAGCAGTACTTC. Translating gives CASSYLAGVTYEQYF.

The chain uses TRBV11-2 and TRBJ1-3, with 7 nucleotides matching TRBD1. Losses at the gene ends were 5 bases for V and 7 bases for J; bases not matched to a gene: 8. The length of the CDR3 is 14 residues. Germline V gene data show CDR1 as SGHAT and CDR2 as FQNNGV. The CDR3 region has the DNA TGTGCCAGCAGCCCCGGACAGGCAGGGAACACCATATATTTT. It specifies CASSPGQAGNTIYF.

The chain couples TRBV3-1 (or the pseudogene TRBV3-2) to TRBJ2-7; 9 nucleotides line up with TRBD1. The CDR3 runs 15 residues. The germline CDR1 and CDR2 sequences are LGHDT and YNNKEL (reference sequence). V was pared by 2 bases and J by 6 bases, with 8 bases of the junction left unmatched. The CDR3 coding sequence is TGTGCCAGCAGCCAAACCTTGACAGGGGGAGCCGAGCAGTACTTC. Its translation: CASSQTLTGGAEQYF.

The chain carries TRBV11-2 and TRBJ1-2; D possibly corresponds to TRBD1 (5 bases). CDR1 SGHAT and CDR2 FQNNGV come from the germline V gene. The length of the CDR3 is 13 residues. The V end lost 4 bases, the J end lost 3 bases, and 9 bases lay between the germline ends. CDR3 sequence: CASSSTEHYGYTF. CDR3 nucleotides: TGTGCCAGCAGCTCGACAGAACACTATGGCTACACCTTC.